The 14 T cell receptor beta chains in this list originate from one sample, sequenced in a study of T cells after yellow fever vaccination. Via MiXCR, TCRdb re-called the 5' RACE reads, giving one row per CDR3 protein. The table records about 430,000 distinct CDR3 sequences, roughly 20% of them present only once. The sample in question was PBMCs, obtained before the yellow fever booster vaccination. The receptors stem from a young man who received the YFV17D yellow fever vaccine.

This clonotype showed up many times. The chain combines TRBV20-1 with TRBJ2-7; 8 bases agree with TRBD1. The V gene end was trimmed by 7 bases and the J gene end by 1 base; junction bases not matched to a gene: 6. Germline V lookup: CDR1 DFQATT, CDR2 SNEGSKA (reference sequence). The CDR3 spans 13 residues. The CDR3 here is CSVGTGDSYEQYV. The CDR3 DNA is TGCAGTGTTGGGACAGGTGATTCCTACGAGCAGTACGTC.

The genes are TRBV5-5 and TRBJ1-1; no reliable D call. Trimming left V 6 bases short and J 2 bases short, with 14 bases between. Per the germline V gene, CDR1 is SGHKS and CDR2 is YYEKEE (reference sequence). The CDR3 consists of 14 residues. CDR3 sequence reads: CASTRSGSNTEAFF. DNA of the CDR3: TGTGCCAGCACCAGGTCGGGGTCTAACACTGAAGCTTTCTTT. The full variable domain, in which reference TRBV5-5 and TRBJ1-1 provide the parts outside the CDR3, is DAGVTQSPTHLIKTRGQQVTLRCSPISGHKSVSWYQQVLGQGPQFIFQYYEKEERGRGNFPDRFSARQFPNYSSELNVNALLLGDSALYLCASTRSGSNTEAFFGQGTRLTVV.

This clonotype was picked up a small number of times. The chain uses TRBV29-1 and TRBJ1-1; D unclear. Per germline, CDR1 SQVTM and CDR2 ANQGSEA. This CDR3 is 13 amino acids long. The V end was cut by 3 bases, the J end by 4 bases, with 12 bases between. CDR3 nucleotides: TGCAGCGTTGAGCGATTCGGATCCACTGAAGCTTTCTTT. It encodes CSVERFGSTEAFF.

CDR3 coding DNA: TGTGCCAGCAGCTTAGTACGTCCGGGGAGCACAGATACGCAGTATTTT. Protein sequence: CASSLVRPGSTDTQYF. V is TRBV7-9 and J is TRBJ2-3, with D possibly TRBD2 on 5 matching bases. This CDR3 is 16 amino acids long. Trimming took 1 base from V and 0 from J, leaving 11 bases between them. Per germline, CDR1 SEHNR and CDR2 FQNEAQ (reference sequence).

The chain joins TRBV28 to TRBJ2-3, with TRBD1 matching over 7 bases. The J segment lost 0 bases and the V segment lost 7 bases, leaving 4 bases of the junction unmatched. The germline CDR1 and CDR2 sequences are MDHEN and SYDVKM. This CDR3 comprises 14 residues. DNA for the CDR3: TGTGCCAGCACGCCAGGGGGAAGCACAGATACGCAGTATTTT. Translating gives CASTPGGSTDTQYF.

In DNA form, the CDR3 reads TGTGCCAGCAGCCGCCGGGCCACCGGGGAGCTGTTTTTT. This encodes CASSRRATGELFF. The chain is built from TRBV3-1 and TRBJ2-2; D unresolved. The CDR3 has 13 amino acids. Germline CDR1 LGHDT, CDR2 YNNKEL (reference sequence). The V and J ends lost 4 bases and 4 bases respectively, with 7 bases between them.

This clonotype has a handful of counts. The rearrangement joins TRBV4-1 to TRBJ2-4; D unresolved. The CDR3 is made up of 14 amino acids. The germline gives CDR1 MGHRA, CDR2 YSYEKL. V gave up 4 bases and J gave up 7 bases, with 14 bases separating them. Here the CDR3 DNA reads TGCGCCAGCAGCCGCATACCGATGCGGAACATTCAGTACTTC. It codes for CASSRIPMRNIQYF.

This clonotype was recorded at least ten times. V is TRBV29-1 and J is TRBJ1-2; D is unclear. Between the trimmed V and J ends, which lost 4 bases and 0 bases, there was a span of 3 bases. The CDR3 runs 11 residues. CDR1 is SQVTM and CDR2 is ANQGSEA in the germline V gene. The CDR3 loop reads CSVGANYGYTF. The CDR3 DNA reads as TGCAGCGTTGGGGCTAACTATGGCTACACCTTC. The full variable domain, rest sourced from reference TRBV29-1 and TRBJ1-2, is SAVISQKPSRDICQRGTSLTIQCQVDSQVTMMFWYRQQPGQSLTLIATANQGSEATYESGFVIDKFPISRPNLTFSTLTVSNMSPEDSSIYLCSVGANYGYTFGSGTRLTVV.

The chain carries TRBV7-3 and TRBJ1-1; the D gene is possibly TRBD1 (6 bases). The CDR3 is 12 amino acids. V lost 4 bases to trimming and J lost 7 bases, with 10 bases between them. Looked up from germline, CDR1 is SGHTA and CDR2 is FQGTGA. CDR3 sequence reads: CASSSSQGEAFF. The CDR3 bases are TGTGCCAGCAGCTCCTCACAGGGTGAAGCTTTCTTT.

This clonotype was detected a few times. J is TRBJ1-1 and V is TRBV4-2; D might be TRBD1 (5 bases). V was pared by 0 bases and J by 1 base, with 21 bases between. CDR1 LGHNA and CDR2 YNFKEQ come from the germline V gene. The length of the CDR3 is 19 residues. DNA of the CDR3: TGTGCCAGCAGCCAAGACATTTTACGGGAGTGGGGGAAGAACACTGAAGCTTTCTTT. Translating gives CASSQDILREWGKNTEAFF.

The CDR3 region is CSATLAGKETQYF. CDR3 sequence (DNA): TGCAGTGCTACATTAGCGGGGAAAGAGACCCAGTACTTC. The V and J genes are TRBV20-1 and TRBJ2-5, with TRBD2 identical over 8 bases. CDR1 and CDR2 from the germline V gene are DFQATT and SNEGSKA (reference sequence). V lost 4 bases and J lost 3; bases outside the gene matches: 4. The length of the CDR3 is 13 residues.

This clonotype has just a few counts. This rearrangement joins TRBV2 to TRBJ1-2, with D unclear. Per the germline V gene, CDR1 is SNHLY and CDR2 is FYNNEI. The CDR3 sequence is 11 residues long. V shed 7 bases and J shed 2 bases, with 5 bases lying between them. The CDR3 spells CASNPNYGYTF. For the CDR3, the DNA is TGTGCCAGCAACCCGAACTATGGCTACACCTTC.

The rearrangement joins TRBV20-1 to TRBJ2-7; D gene unclear. Germline CDR1 is DFQATT and CDR2 is SNEGSKA (reference sequence). The CDR3 loop spans 11 amino acids. V lost 3 bases, J lost 6 bases, and 9 bases lay in between. Here the CDR3 DNA reads TGCAGTGCTAGGTTGGGGATCGAGCAGTACTTC. Translating gives CSARLGIEQYF.

This chain links TRBV29-1 with TRBJ1-1; D ambiguous. This CDR3 has 11 amino acids. Germline assignment: CDR1 SQVTM and CDR2 ANQGSEA. V was pared by 4 bases and J by 7 bases, with 10 bases between. The CDR3: CSVARQFEAFF. DNA for the CDR3: TGCAGCGTTGCTAGGCAGTTTGAAGCTTTCTTT.